The sequence of this TCR beta chain was determined in a study of OX40 agonist ivuxolimab in advanced cancers. The germline V gene encodes CDR1 MNHNY and CDR2 SVGAGI (reference sequence). V gave up 4 bases and J gave up 6 bases; unmatched junction bases: 4. This CDR3 region has 13 residues. Measured with immunoSEQ multiplex PCR; TCRdb has only the in-frame clones, and not every one. The profile shows approximately 72,000 clones, around 88% of them singletons. V and J are TRBV6-6 and TRBJ1-2; TRBD1 aligns across 8 bases. The sample here was CD4+ or CD8+ T cells sorted from blood, taken in a trial of the OX40 agonist ivuxolimab. The clonotype originates from an adult with an advanced solid tumor such as melanoma, head and neck, liver or kidney cancer. The CDR3 reads CASSSDRAHGYTF. DNA of the CDR3: TGTGCCAGCAGTTCGGACAGGGCGCATGGCTACACCTTC.